The rows below give T cell receptor beta chains drawn from one sample of a study of shared clonotypes between healthy human individuals. Produced via immunoSEQ multiplex PCR; TCRdb's table is partial and in-frame only. The sample holds roughly 890,000 clones, 85% to 95% seen once. Sequencing input: naive CD8+ T cells sorted from blood. These receptors were taken from a man aged 30-40 years in good health. Both conserved end residues are part of each CDR3. D genes are given only for firm matches. Expanded clones get a size class; other rows say once, few or many, or leave the size out.

clone_size j_call v_call d_call cdr3_nt cdr3_aa
- TRBJ2-3 TRBV7-9 TRBD2 TGTGCCAGCAGCACCTCGAGGCTAGCGGGAGGGTTAGATACGCAGTATTTT CASSTSRLAGGLDTQYF
- TRBJ2-2 TRBV18 - TGTGCCAGCTCACCGTCGACGGGAACCTCCGGGGGGGAGCTGTTTTTT CASSPSTGTSGGELFF
- TRBJ2-7 TRBV7-2 - TGTGCCAGCAGCTCTTTCCGGGTCTACGAGCAGTACTTC CASSSFRVYEQYF
- TRBJ2-5 TRBV4-1 TRBD2 TGCGCCAGCAGCCAAGGAGGAGCTTCGCGGGAGGGACAAGAGACCCAGTACTTC CASSQGGASREGQETQYF
once TRBJ2-7 TRBV6-5 - TGTGCCAGCAGCGACGGTCCTAGGGGCGAGCAGTACTTC CASSDGPRGEQYF
- TRBJ2-1 TRBV7-9 TRBD2 TGTGCCAGCAGGCTTAGCGGGGGGAGCTCCTACAATGAGCAGTTCTTC CASRLSGGSSYNEQFF
- TRBJ2-1 TRBV6-5 - TGTGCCAGCAGTTTAGGGGTCGATGAGCAGTTCTTC CASSLGVDEQFF
- TRBJ1-2 TRBV5-6 - TGTGCCAGCAGCCCCCGGGACGGGGGCTATGGCTACACCTTC CASSPRDGGYGYTF
- TRBJ2-7 TRBV10-2 TRBD1 TGCGCCAGCAAACCCACAGGGGGCCGGTCCTACGAGCAGTACTTC CASKPTGGRSYEQYF
- TRBJ2-7 TRBV7-9 - TGTGCCAGCAGCTTAATTGGGAGTAAGGAGGACGAGCAGTACTTC CASSLIGSKEDEQYF
- TRBJ2-7 TRBV29-1 TRBD1 TGCAGCGTTCGTCCCGGGACAGGGGCCTACGAGCAGTACTTC CSVRPGTGAYEQYF
- TRBJ2-3 TRBV27 - TGTGCCAGCAGTCCCCTTGGGGCCGGCACAGATACGCAGTATTTT CASSPLGAGTDTQYF
- TRBJ1-5 TRBV2 TRBD1 TGTGCCAGCAGTGAGGTGGCAGGGGGCGTAAGCAATCAGCCCCAGCATTTT CASSEVAGGVSNQPQHF
- TRBJ2-1 TRBV7-8 TRBD2 TGTGCCAGCAGCCAACAATCACTAGCGGGAGGGCCGTCCTACAATGAGCAGTTCTTC CASSQQSLAGGPSYNEQFF
- TRBJ2-7 TRBV2 TRBD1 TGTGCCAGCACCGCCGGGACAGGGTCGTTTTGGGAGCAGTACTTC CASTAGTGSFWEQYF
- TRBJ2-1 TRBV28 - TGTGCCAGCAGTGAGGGGTCCGGCAATGAGCAGTTCTTC CASSEGSGNEQFF
- TRBJ2-1 TRBV28 - TGTGCCAGCAGTTTCCTGCTGGGGAATGAGCAGTTCTTC CASSFLLGNEQFF
once TRBJ2-3 TRBV5-4 - TGTGCCAGCAGCCACCGGACGTTCACAGATACGCAGTATTTT CASSHRTFTDTQYF
- TRBJ2-7 TRBV7-8 TRBD2 TGTGCCAGCAGCTTAGAGCAGGGAGGGCCTTACGAGCAGTACTTC CASSLEQGGPYEQYF
- TRBJ1-2 TRBV14 - TGTGCCAGCAGCCAAGATCCCGGGGATAGTAGCTACACCTTC CASSQDPGDSSYTF
- TRBJ1-1 TRBV7-9 - TGTGCCAGCACCCAACTACTCCCCGAAGCTTTCTTT CASTQLLPEAFF
- TRBJ2-3 TRBV29-1 - TGCAGCGTTGAAGCCCTAAGCACAGATACGCAGTATTTT CSVEALSTDTQYF
- TRBJ1-2 TRBV11-2 - TGTGCCAGCAGCGCTCGGCCTGACTATGGCTACACCTTC CASSARPDYGYTF
- TRBJ1-1 TRBV14 - TGTGCCAGCAGCCAAGGGGGGTCGTGGGGTGAAGCTTTCTTT CASSQGGSWGEAFF
- TRBJ1-1 TRBV6-5 - TGTGCCAGCAGTTACTCGGCAGGGGAGAACACTGAAGCTTTCTTT CASSYSAGENTEAFF
- TRBJ2-7 TRBV27 TRBD2 TGTGCCAGCAGTTTATTGACTAGCGGTCCCCCCTACGAGCAGTACTTC CASSLLTSGPPYEQYF
- TRBJ1-1 TRBV2 - TGTGCCGAGAGGTACACTGAAGCTTTCTTT CAERYTEAFF
- TRBJ2-7 TRBV28 - TGTGCCAGCAGTACAATATACGAGCAGTACTTC CASSTIYEQYF
- TRBJ1-1 TRBV7-2 - TGTGCCAGCAGCTCACTCTACACTGAAGCTTTCTTT CASSSLYTEAFF
- TRBJ2-1 TRBV7-9 - TGTGCCAGCAGCTTAAGCGGCTACAATGAGCAGTTCTTC CASSLSGYNEQFF
- TRBJ2-1 TRBV29-1 - TGCAGCGCCCGTGAGAACAATGAGCAGTTCTTC CSARENNEQFF
- TRBJ2-3 TRBV5-4 - TGTGCCAGCAGCCCGGACTACCGCACAGATACGCAGTATTTT CASSPDYRTDTQYF
- TRBJ2-3 TRBV11-2 - TGTGCCAGCAGCTCGTACAGGGTGGGGAGCACAGATACGCAGTATTTT CASSSYRVGSTDTQYF
- TRBJ2-2 TRBV15 TRBD2 TGTGCCACCAGCAGAGATGAGACTAGCCTAAACACCGGGGAGCTGTTTTTT CATSRDETSLNTGELFF
once TRBJ2-3 TRBV28 - TGTGCCAGCAGTTTACTCCGGTCCACAGATACGCAGTATTTT CASSLLRSTDTQYF
- TRBJ1-1 TRBV27 TRBD1 TGTGCCAGCAGTCCTTACCGGACAGGGGCCACTGAAGCTTTCTTT CASSPYRTGATEAFF
- TRBJ2-1 TRBV5-6 - TGTGCCAGCATTACGGGAGTCCACAATGAGCAGTTCTTC CASITGVHNEQFF
- TRBJ2-7 TRBV7-9 - TGTGCCAGCAGCTTAGTAAAAGACGAGCAGTACTTC CASSLVKDEQYF
- TRBJ2-7 TRBV19 - TGTGCCAGTAGTTCGCAGGGAAACTACGAGCAGTACTTC CASSSQGNYEQYF
- TRBJ2-1 TRBV7-3 - TGTGCCAGCAGCCCACTCTGGCTGAGCTCCTACAATGAGCAGTTCTTC CASSPLWLSSYNEQFF
- TRBJ2-1 TRBV6-6 - TGTGCCAGCAGTTATTACAACAATGAGCAGTTCTTC CASSYYNNEQFF
- TRBJ2-3 TRBV28 - TGTGCCAGCAGACCAACTCTCGGGTCTAGCACAGATACGCAGTATTTT CASRPTLGSSTDTQYF
- TRBJ2-7 TRBV7-2 - TGTGCCAGCAGCTTTTCAGGGCCCTCCTACGAGCAGTACTTC CASSFSGPSYEQYF
- TRBJ2-1 TRBV4-3 - TGCGCCAGCAGCCAAGAATATAACGAGATCTTCAATGAGCAGTTCTTC CASSQEYNEIFNEQFF
- TRBJ2-4 TRBV28 - TGTGCCAGCAGTTTAGCCCCCATCCTCGACAGCCTAGCCAAAAACATTCAGTACTTC CASSLAPILDSLAKNIQYF
- TRBJ2-7 TRBV7-7 TRBD1 TGTGCTAGCAGCTTCAGACAGGGATACGAGCAGTACTTC CASSFRQGYEQYF
- TRBJ2-1 TRBV27 - TGTGCCAGCAGGGAGGGGGGGATCTACAATGAGCAGTTCTTC CASREGGIYNEQFF
- TRBJ2-7 TRBV10-2 TRBD2 TGCGCCTCTCAGGGTAGCGGGAGTGGAGAGCAGTACTTC CASQGSGSGEQYF
- TRBJ2-1 TRBV29-1 TRBD2 TGCAGCGTTGAAGTCCTCCTAGCGGGAGCTTCCTACAATGAGCAGTTCTTC CSVEVLLAGASYNEQFF
- TRBJ2-7 TRBV6-1 - TGTGCCAGCAGTGGTTACGAGCAGTACTTC CASSGYEQYF